Listed here are 18 T cell receptor beta chains from one sample, sequenced in a study of T cells in Graves' hyperthyroidism and ophthalmopathy. The CDR3 regions of TCR beta were amplified from RNA transcripts. HTBI primers were used for first-round RT-PCR of the TCR CDR3. MiXCR, applied by TCRdb to the multiplex PCR reads, yields one record per CDR3 protein. In the table there are more than 600,000 distinct CDR3 sequences, about 16% of which are singletons. Material for sequencing was blood. The source is a man between 18 and 29 years old with Graves' hyperthyroidism.

Concerning this clonotype: Given a far larger clone just one base away, this is likely a sequencing read error. V and J are TRBV28 and TRBJ2-1, with D maybe TRBD2 (6 bases). The CDR3 covers 15 residues. Germline assignment: CDR1 MDHEN and CDR2 SYDVKM. V lost 1 base, J lost 4 bases, and 11 bases lay in between. In DNA form, the CDR3 reads TGTGCCAGCAGTTTATTAACGGGAGCGTACAATGAGCAGTTCTTC. Encoded protein: CASSLLTGAYNEQFF.

This clonotype was recorded at least ten times. The chain couples TRBV20-1 to TRBJ2-3, with a weak D call TRBD2 (6 bases). V lost 6 bases, J lost 4 bases, and 14 bases lay in between. The CDR3 extends over 13 amino acids. Germline loops: CDR1 DFQATT, CDR2 SNEGSKA (reference sequence). The CDR3 loop reads CSARLVAADTQYF. CDR3 nucleotide sequence: TGCAGTGCAAGACTAGTCGCCGCAGATACGCAGTATTTT.

Many counts were recorded for this clonotype. V is TRBV20-1 and J is TRBJ2-2; 13 nucleotides line up with TRBD2. CDR3 length: 16 amino acids. J lost 5 bases, V lost 0 bases, and 3 bases had no gene match. The germline V gene encodes CDR1 DFQATT and CDR2 SNEGSKA (reference sequence). The CDR3 loop is CSARDRTSGSTGELFF. The CDR3 nucleotides are TGCAGTGCTAGAGATAGGACTAGCGGGAGTACCGGGGAGCTGTTTTTT.

This clonotype was recorded at least ten times. The chain uses TRBV5-1 and TRBJ2-1; 11 bases are shared with TRBD2. The CDR3 is 14 amino acids. The germline V gene has CDR1 SGHRS and CDR2 YFSETQ. V lost 4 bases to trimming and J lost 7 bases; unmatched junction nucleotides: 4. CDR3 sequence reads: CASSLRLAGNEQFF. The CDR3 DNA reads TGCGCCAGCAGCCTCAGACTAGCGGGGAATGAGCAGTTCTTC.

This clonotype was seen repeatedly, ten times or more. The chain is built from TRBV28 and TRBJ2-7; 8 nucleotides agree with TRBD2. Germline CDR1 and CDR2: MDHEN and SYDVKM. V was pared by 4 bases and J by 0 bases, with 29 bases of the junction left unmatched. The CDR3 consists of 23 residues. DNA of the CDR3: TGTGCCAGCAGTTCGCCGGGAGGGCGGACGGGACCTTCTGGGGGGGTTAGCTCCTACGAGCAGTACTTC. This encodes CASSSPGGRTGPSGGVSSYEQYF.

This clonotype was detected only a few times. The V and J genes are TRBV28 and TRBJ2-7; TRBD1 might be the D (5 bases). Trimming cost V 4 bases and J 2 bases, with 12 bases left between them. The CDR3 totals 14 residues. Germline V gene sequence: CDR1 MDHEN, CDR2 SYDVKM. The CDR3: CASSSATVPYEQYF. The CDR3 nucleotides read TGTGCCAGCAGTTCTGCGACAGTCCCCTACGAGCAGTACTTC.

With respect to this clonotype: A much larger clone is a single base away; this may be a read error. The J gene is TRBJ2-1, the V gene TRBV7-2; D not resolved. Germline CDR1 SGHTA, CDR2 FQGNSA. This CDR3 has 12 amino acids. V was pared by 8 bases and J by 9 bases, with 14 bases between. The chain's CDR3 is CASGSWATEQFF. In nucleotides, the CDR3 is TGTGCCAGCGGATCCTGGGCCACTGAGCAGTTCTTC.

This clonotype was counted many times. The chain uses TRBV20-1 and TRBJ1-4; TRBD1 agrees at 8 bases. CDR1 DFQATT and CDR2 SNEGSKA come from the germline V gene (reference sequence). V dropped 0 bases and J dropped 8; count of bases not matched to a gene: 5. This CDR3 contains 14 residues. CDR3 sequence: CSARDQQGVEKLFF. The CDR3 DNA reads TGCAGTGCTAGAGATCAACAGGGGGTGGAAAAACTGTTTTTT.

The V gene is TRBV6-1, the J gene TRBJ1-4; D perhaps matches TRBD1 (5 bases). Germline V gene data show CDR1 as MNHNS and CDR2 as SASEGT. CDR3 length equals 16 residues. Trimming cost V 5 bases and J 5 bases, with 18 bases left between them. The CDR3 loop reads CASSFLGQGRNEKLFF. CDR3 DNA sequence: TGTGCCAGCAGTTTCCTGGGTCAGGGTAGGAATGAAAAACTGTTTTTT.

The V gene is TRBV4-1, the J gene TRBJ2-2; 13 bases are a match to TRBD2. The V and J ends lost 2 bases and 2 bases, in that order; junction bases with no gene match: 5. Per the germline V gene, CDR1 is MGHRA and CDR2 is YSYEKL. This CDR3 is 18 amino acids long. The CDR3 spells CASSQRTSGSSNTGELFF. CDR3 in DNA: TGCGCCAGCAGCCAAAGGACTAGCGGGAGTTCCAACACCGGGGAGCTGTTTTTT.

The V call is TRBV20-1, the J call TRBJ2-7, with D unresolved. The CDR3 sequence is 12 residues long. Trimming cost V 5 bases and J 2 bases, with 10 bases left between them. Germline loops: CDR1 DFQATT, CDR2 SNEGSKA (reference sequence). The CDR3: CSAQTSPYEQYF. DNA of the CDR3: TGCAGTGCTCAGACCTCCCCCTACGAGCAGTACTTC.

In its sample, this clonotype was seen many times. The V call is TRBV11-3, the J call TRBJ1-5, with D unclear. The CDR3 has 13 amino acids. Per germline, CDR1 SGHNT and CDR2 YENEEA. Trimming left V 2 bases short and J 5 bases short, with 7 bases between. CDR3 in DNA: TGTGCCAGCAGCTTAACTAGGGATCAGCCCCAGCATTTT. Protein product: CASSLTRDQPQHF.

This clonotype came up many times. The CDR3 DNA is TGCAGTGCTAGAGATCTCCCCACATCAGGCCATGAGCAGTTCTTC. Amino acids: CSARDLPTSGHEQFF. J is TRBJ2-1 and V is TRBV20-1; D ambiguous. The germline gives CDR1 DFQATT, CDR2 SNEGSKA (reference sequence). The CDR3 sequence is 15 residues long. Trimming took 0 bases from V and 8 from J, leaving 17 bases between them.

This clonotype was found many times. The chain has TRBV30 and TRBJ2-1; maybe TRBD2 (6 bases). CDR3 length: 11 residues. Germline V CDR1 and CDR2: GTSNPN, SVGIG (reference sequence). The CDR3 DNA reads as TGTGCGCTTCGGACTAACCTTGAGCAGTTCTTC. This codes for CALRTNLEQFF.

The chain links TRBV5-5 to TRBJ1-1; no reliable D call. The germline V gene has CDR1 SGHKS and CDR2 YYEKEE (reference sequence). V gave up 4 bases and J gave up 3 bases, with 10 bases separating them. This CDR3 spans 13 amino acids. In DNA, the CDR3 is TGTGCCAGCAGCCACAGTGGGGACACTGAAGCTTTCTTT. This codes for CASSHSGDTEAFF.

This clonotype was detected many times. This chain links TRBV27 with TRBJ2-1; D may be TRBD2 (8 bases). V was clipped by 5 bases and J by 8 bases, with 19 bases between them. Germline loops: CDR1 MNHEY, CDR2 SMNVEV (reference sequence). The CDR3 sequence is 15 residues long. Here the CDR3 DNA reads TGTGCCAGCAGTCAGGGGGGGCGGGGGGCCGATGAGCAGTTCTTC. The encoded protein is CASSQGGRGADEQFF.

A note on this clonotype: It may be a read error: a sequence one base away is much more abundant. V and J are TRBV18 and TRBJ2-1; D might be TRBD2 (6 bases). Looked up from germline, CDR1 is KGHSH and CDR2 is LQKENI. The length of the CDR3 is 15 residues. Written as DNA, the CDR3 is TGTGCCAGCTCACCCCCGGTCGCGGGGTCCAATGAGCAGCTCTTC. This translates into CASSPPVAGSNEQLF.

This clonotype was counted at least ten times. J is TRBJ2-1 and V is TRBV11-3, with unresolved D. CDR1 is SGHNT, CDR2 YENEEA, per germline. CDR3 length: 17 amino acids. Trimming pared 2 bases from V and 4 bases from J, leaving 18 bases between. The CDR3 DNA reads TGTGCCAGCAGCTTACATCGGGTTTCGATTGGGTACAATGAGCAGTTCTTC. Translation gives CASSLHRVSIGYNEQFF.